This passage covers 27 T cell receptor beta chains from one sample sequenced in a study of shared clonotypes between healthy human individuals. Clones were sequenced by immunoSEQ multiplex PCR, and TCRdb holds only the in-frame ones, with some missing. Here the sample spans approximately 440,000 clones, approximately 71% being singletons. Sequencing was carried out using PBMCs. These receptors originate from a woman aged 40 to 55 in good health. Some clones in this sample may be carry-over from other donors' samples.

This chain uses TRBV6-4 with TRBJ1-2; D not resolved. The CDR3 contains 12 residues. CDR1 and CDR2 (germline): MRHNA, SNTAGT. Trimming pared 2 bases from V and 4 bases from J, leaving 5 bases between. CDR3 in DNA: TGTGCCAGCAGTGACGGCTTCTATGGCTACACCTTC. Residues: CASSDGFYGYTF.

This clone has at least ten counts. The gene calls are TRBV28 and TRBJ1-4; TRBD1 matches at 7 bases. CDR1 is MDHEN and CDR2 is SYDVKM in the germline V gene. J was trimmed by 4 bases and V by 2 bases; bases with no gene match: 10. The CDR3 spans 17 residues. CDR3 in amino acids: CASSLEPQDRLNEKLFF. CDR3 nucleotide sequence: TGTGCCAGCAGTTTAGAGCCCCAGGACAGGCTTAATGAAAAACTGTTTTTT.

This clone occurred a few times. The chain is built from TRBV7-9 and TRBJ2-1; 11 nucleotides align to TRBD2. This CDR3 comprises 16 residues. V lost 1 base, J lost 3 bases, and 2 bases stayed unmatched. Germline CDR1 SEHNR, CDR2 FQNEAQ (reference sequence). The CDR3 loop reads CASSLVGTSGYNEQFF. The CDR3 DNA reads TGTGCCAGCAGCTTAGTAGGGACTAGCGGCTACAATGAGCAGTTCTTC.

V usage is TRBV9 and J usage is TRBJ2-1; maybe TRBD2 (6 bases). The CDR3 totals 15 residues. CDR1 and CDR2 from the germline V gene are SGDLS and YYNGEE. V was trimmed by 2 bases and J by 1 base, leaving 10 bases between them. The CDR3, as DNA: TGTGCCAGCAGCGTTTCGGGAGAATCCTACAATGAGCAGTTCTTC. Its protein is CASSVSGESYNEQFF.

CDR3 DNA: TGTGCCAGCAGCTTAGATTCGGGGAGAGGCAATCAGCCCCAGCATTTT. Its translation: CASSLDSGRGNQPQHF. The J gene is TRBJ1-5, the V gene TRBV7-2; no firm D call. The V gene lost 1 base and the J gene lost 2 bases, with 12 bases spanning the gap. The germline V gene encodes CDR1 SGHTA and CDR2 FQGNSA. The CDR3 length is 16 residues.

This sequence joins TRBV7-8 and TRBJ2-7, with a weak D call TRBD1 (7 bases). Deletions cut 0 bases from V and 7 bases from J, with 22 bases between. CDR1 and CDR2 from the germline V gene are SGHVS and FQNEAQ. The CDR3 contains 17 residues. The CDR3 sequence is CASSLAAGQTILGEQYF. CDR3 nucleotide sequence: TGTGCCAGCAGCTTAGCGGCGGGACAGACAATCCTGGGGGAGCAGTACTTC.

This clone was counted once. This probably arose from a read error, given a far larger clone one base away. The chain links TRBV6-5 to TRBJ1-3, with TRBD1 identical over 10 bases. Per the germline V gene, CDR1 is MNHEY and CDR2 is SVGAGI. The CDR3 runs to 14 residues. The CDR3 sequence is CASSYRTGGNIIYF. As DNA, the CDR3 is TGTGCCAGCAGTTACCGGACAGGGGGAAACATCATATATTTT.

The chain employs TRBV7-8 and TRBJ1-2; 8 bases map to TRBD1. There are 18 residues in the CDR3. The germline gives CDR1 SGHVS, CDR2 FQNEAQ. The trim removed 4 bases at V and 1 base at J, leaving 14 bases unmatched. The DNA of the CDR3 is TGTGCCAGCAGCTCCAGGACAGGGAGGGGGGCACATAACTATGGCTACACCTTC. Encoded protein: CASSSRTGRGAHNYGYTF.

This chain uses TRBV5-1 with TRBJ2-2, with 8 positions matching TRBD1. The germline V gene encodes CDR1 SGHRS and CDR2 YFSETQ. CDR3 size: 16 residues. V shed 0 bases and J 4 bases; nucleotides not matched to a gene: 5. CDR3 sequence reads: CASSLATGGTTGELFF. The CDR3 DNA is TGCGCCAGCAGCTTGGCCACAGGGGGGACCACCGGGGAGCTGTTTTTT.

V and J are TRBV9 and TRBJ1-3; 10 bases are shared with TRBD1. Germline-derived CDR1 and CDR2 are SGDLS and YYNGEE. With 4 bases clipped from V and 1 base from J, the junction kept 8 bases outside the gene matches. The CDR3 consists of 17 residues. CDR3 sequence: CASSLETGGTSGNTIYF. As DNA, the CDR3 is TGTGCCAGCAGCTTGGAGACAGGGGGCACTTCTGGAAACACCATATATTTT.

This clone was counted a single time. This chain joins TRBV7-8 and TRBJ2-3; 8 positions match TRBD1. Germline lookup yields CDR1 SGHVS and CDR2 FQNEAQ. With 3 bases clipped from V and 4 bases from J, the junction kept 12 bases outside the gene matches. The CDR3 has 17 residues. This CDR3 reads CASSLIPDRVAADTQYF. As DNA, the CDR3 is TGTGCCAGCAGCTTGATTCCGGACAGGGTAGCGGCAGATACGCAGTATTTT.

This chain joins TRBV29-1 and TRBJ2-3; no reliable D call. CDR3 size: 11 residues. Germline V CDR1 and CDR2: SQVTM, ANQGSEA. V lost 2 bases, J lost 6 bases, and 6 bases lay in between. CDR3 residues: CSVEMGDTQYF. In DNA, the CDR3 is TGCAGCGTTGAAATGGGGGATACGCAGTATTTT.

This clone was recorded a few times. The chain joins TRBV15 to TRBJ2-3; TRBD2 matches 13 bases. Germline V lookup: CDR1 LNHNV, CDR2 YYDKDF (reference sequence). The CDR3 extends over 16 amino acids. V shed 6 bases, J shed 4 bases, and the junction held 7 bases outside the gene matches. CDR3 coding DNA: TGTGCCACCAGAGAGGGACTAGCGGGATTGTCAGATACGCAGTATTTT. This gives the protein CATREGLAGLSDTQYF.

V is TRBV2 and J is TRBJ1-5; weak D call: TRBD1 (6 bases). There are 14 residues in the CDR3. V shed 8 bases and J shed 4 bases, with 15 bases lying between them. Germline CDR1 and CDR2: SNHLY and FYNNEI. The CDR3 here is CASQIGTQNQPQHF. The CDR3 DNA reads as TGTGCCAGCCAGATAGGGACACAAAATCAGCCCCAGCATTTT.

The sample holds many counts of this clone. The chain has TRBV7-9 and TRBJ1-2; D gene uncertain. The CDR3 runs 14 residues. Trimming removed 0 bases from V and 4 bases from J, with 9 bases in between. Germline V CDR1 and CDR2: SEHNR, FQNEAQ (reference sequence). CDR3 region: CASSLAGSAYGYTF. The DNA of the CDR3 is TGTGCCAGCAGCTTAGCAGGGAGCGCCTATGGCTACACCTTC. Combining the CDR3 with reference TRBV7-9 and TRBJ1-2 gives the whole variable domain DTGVSQNPRHKITKRGQNVTFRCDPISEHNRLYWYRQTLGQGPEFLTYFQNEAQLEKSRLLSDRFSAERPKGSFSTLEIQRTEQGDSAMYLCASSLAGSAYGYTFGSGTRLTVV.

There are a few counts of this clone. CDR3 sequence: CASSYGGRAEETQYF. The CDR3 region has the DNA TGTGCCAGCAGTTACGGCGGGAGGGCCGAGGAGACCCAGTACTTC. The rearrangement links TRBV6-6 to TRBJ2-5, with TRBD2 matching 9 bases. Germline CDR1 and CDR2: MNHNY and SVGAGI (reference sequence). J lost 5 bases, V lost 2 bases, and 6 bases had no gene match. This CDR3 has 15 residues.

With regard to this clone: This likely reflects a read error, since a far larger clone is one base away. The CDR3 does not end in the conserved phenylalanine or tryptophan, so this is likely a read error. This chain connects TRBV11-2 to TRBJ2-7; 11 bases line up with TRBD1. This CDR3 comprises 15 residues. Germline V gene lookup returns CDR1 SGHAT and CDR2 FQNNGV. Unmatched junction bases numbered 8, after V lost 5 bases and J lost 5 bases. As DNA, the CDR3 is TGTGCCAGCAGCCCTCGCGGGGGACAGGGGGACGAGCAGTACCTC. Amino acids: CASSPRGGQGDEQYL.

The CDR3 protein is CASNLDRNYGYTF. Written as DNA, the CDR3 is TGTGCCAGTAACCTAGACAGGAACTATGGCTACACCTTC. The chain is built from TRBV19 and TRBJ1-2, with D possibly matching TRBD1 (6 bases). CDR1 and CDR2 from the germline V gene are LNHDA and SQIVND (reference sequence). V gave up 7 bases and J gave up 2 bases, with 11 bases separating them. The length of the CDR3 is 13 residues. Full variable domain (missing parts from reference TRBV19 and TRBJ1-2): DGGITQSPKYLFRKEGQNVTLSCEQNLNHDAMYWYRQDPGQGLRLIYYSQIVNDFQKGDIAEGYSVSREKKESFPLTVTSAQKNPTAFYLCASNLDRNYGYTFGSGTRLTVV.

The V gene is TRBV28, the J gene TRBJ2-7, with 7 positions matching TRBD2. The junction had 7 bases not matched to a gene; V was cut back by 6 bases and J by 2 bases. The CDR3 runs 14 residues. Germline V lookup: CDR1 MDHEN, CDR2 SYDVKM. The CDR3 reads CASSRVAGAYEQYF. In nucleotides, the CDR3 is TGTGCCAGCAGCAGAGTTGCGGGGGCCTACGAGCAGTACTTC.

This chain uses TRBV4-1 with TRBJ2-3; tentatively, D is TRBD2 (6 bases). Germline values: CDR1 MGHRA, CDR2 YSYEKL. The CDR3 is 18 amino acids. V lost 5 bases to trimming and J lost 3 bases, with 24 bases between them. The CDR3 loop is CASSGGLARRDRTDTQYF. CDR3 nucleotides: TGCGCCAGCAGCGGCGGGCTAGCGAGGAGAGATAGAACAGATACGCAGTATTTT.

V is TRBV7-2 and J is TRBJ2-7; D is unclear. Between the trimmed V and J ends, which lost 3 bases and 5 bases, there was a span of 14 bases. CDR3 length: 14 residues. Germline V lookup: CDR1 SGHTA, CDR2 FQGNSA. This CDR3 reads CASSLRSGIHEQYF. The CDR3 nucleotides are TGTGCCAGCAGCTTGCGGTCAGGAATCCACGAGCAGTACTTC.

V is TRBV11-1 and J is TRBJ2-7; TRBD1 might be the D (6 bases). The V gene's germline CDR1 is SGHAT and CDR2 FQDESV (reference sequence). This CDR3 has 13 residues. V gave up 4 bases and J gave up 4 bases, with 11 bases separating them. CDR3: CASSWGHLYEQYF. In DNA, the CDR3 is TGTGCCAGCAGCTGGGGACACCTGTACGAGCAGTACTTC.

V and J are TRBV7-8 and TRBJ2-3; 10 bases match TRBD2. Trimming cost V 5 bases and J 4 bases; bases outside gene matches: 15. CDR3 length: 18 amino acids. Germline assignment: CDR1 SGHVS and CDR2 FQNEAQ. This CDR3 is CASSPARGLATIPDTQYF. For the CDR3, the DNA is TGTGCCAGCAGCCCGGCGCGGGGACTAGCGACAATCCCAGATACGCAGTATTTT.

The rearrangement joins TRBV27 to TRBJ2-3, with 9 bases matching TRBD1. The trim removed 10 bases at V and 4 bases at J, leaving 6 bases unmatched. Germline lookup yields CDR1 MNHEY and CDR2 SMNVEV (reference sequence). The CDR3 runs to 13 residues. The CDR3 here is CATWDRAADTQYF. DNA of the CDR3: TGTGCCACCTGGGACAGGGCGGCAGATACGCAGTATTTT.

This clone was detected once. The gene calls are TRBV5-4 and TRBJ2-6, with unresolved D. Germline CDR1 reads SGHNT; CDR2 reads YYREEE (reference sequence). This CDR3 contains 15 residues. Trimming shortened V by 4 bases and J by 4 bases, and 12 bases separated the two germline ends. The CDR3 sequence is CASSPGMRGANVLTF. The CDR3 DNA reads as TGTGCCAGCAGCCCTGGTATGAGAGGGGCCAACGTCCTGACTTTC.

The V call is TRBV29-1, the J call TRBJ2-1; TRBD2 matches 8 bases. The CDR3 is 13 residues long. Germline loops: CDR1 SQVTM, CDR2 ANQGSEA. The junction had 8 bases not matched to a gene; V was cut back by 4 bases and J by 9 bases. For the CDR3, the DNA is TGCAGCGTTGGGCTAGCGGGTGGTGCTGAGCAGTTCTTC. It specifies CSVGLAGGAEQFF.

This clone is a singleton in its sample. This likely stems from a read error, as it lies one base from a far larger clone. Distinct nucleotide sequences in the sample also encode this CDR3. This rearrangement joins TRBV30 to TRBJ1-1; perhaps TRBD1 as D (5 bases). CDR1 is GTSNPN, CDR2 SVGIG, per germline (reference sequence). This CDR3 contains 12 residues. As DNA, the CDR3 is TGTGCCTGGAAGCGGGGGTCCACTGAGGCTTTCTTT. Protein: CAWKRGSTEAFF. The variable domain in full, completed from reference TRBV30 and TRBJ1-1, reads SQTIHQWPATLVQPVGSPLSLECTVEGTSNPNLYWYRQAAGRGLQLLFYSVGIGQISSEVPQNLSASRPQDRQFILSSKKLLLSDSGFYLCAWKRGSTEAFFGQGTRLTVV.